This T cell receptor (beta chain) was identified in a study of cytomegalovirus exposure and HLA in healthy donors. The study, taken as a whole, reports: Productive status was seen about 87% or about 30% of the time for most TCR beta V segments in an earlier analysis.

Primers: 60 Vbeta forward and 13 Jbeta reverse. Libraries were prepared by immunoSEQ multiplex PCR; TCRdb keeps only in-frame clonotypes and omits some of them. The table shows roughly 120,000 clones, with about 79% occurring only once. Trimming took off 5 bases at V and 4 bases at J, with 10 bases between the two ends. Per the germline V gene, CDR1 is MDHEN and CDR2 is SYDVKM. The CDR3 length is 13 residues. A word on this clone: Antigen unknown.

The specimen sequenced was PBMCs. This receptor was identified in a man aged 18-30 years in good health and CMV-seronegative. V is TRBV28 and J is TRBJ2-3; tentatively, D is TRBD2 (7 bases). The CDR3 nucleotides are TGTGCCAGCAGTATAGGGGGGGCAGATACGCAGTATTTT. This translates into CASSIGGADTQYF.